This T cell receptor beta chain was obtained from a study of T cells in Graves' hyperthyroidism and ophthalmopathy. Study-wide results and caveats: Stable hyperthyroidism was separated from ophthalmopathy by a model based on 13 V-J features. The model foresaw ophthalmopathy a median about 6.1 months prior to onset.

Out of more than 8 ml of fresh peripheral blood came the PBMCs. Researchers amplified the TCR beta CDR3 regions from RNA transcripts. RT-PCR in the first round (using the HTBI primer set) targeted the TCR CDR3. TCRdb reprocessed the multiplex PCR reads with MiXCR, giving one entry per CDR3 protein. Of about 96,000 distinct CDR3 sequences in the sample, under 65% were seen once. The germline gives CDR1 SGHTA, CDR2 FQGNSA. Trimming removed 5 bases at V and 8 bases at J, with 18 bases between. The CDR3 is 15 residues long. About this clonotype itself: Its antigen is as yet unknown.

The genes are TRBV7-2 and TRBJ1-4; D may be TRBD1 (6 bases). Sequenced input: blood. This TCR derives from a woman aged 35 to 49 with Graves' hyperthyroidism. The CDR3 DNA sequence: TGTGCCAGCAGCCAAGGGACAAACACCGGGGAAAAACTGTTTTTT. Amino acid sequence: CASSQGTNTGEKLFF.